A single T cell receptor beta chain is shown here with its context. Its antigen has not been determined. Base qualities were left out, and no much larger clone turns up one base away. The cohort consisted of 650 to 850 healthy bone marrow donors. Cohort members were all nominally healthy when sampled, although unrecorded immune exposures were likely present. The donor was CMV seronegative and was included in the group of a few hundred seronegative cohort members. Every donor gave a peripheral blood sample, and the peripheral blood mononuclear cells from that sample were used for TCR beta sequencing. The Qiagen DNeasy Blood Extraction Kit was used to extract genomic DNA from the blood cell samples. These data originate in a study of cytomegalovirus exposure and HLA in healthy donors (dated by TCRdb to 2016 to 2017). For the study in its entirety: An earlier analysis of some 620 of the donors reported about 300 Gb of sequence data and 117 million unique TCR beta sequences obtained from about 200 million T cells. A later analysis re-analyzed previously published TCR beta repertoires from 550 to 700 donors and added high-resolution HLA genotyping to study TCR occurrence patterns. The genetic ancestry cluster associated with self-reported Caucasian donors included over 65% of the 300 to 400 genotyped donors. Rather than drawing on any new phenotypic data, the later analysis identified candidate immune exposures from TCR beta sequences and the way those sequences occurred across donors. Every discovery cohort repertoire had been produced on one sequencing platform. To predict cytomegalovirus infection status, the study combined high-throughput TCR immunosequencing, statistical association of individual TCRs with disease status, and machine learning. Among about 410 genotyped donors of the cohort, an average of around 240,000 unique TCR beta nucleotide sequences was sequenced per donor, of which roughly 17% were non-productive. A separate validation cohort of over a hundred different subjects was used in addition to the approximately 610-subject first cohort. Donor age, sex, ethnicity and CMV serostatus were compiled alongside the repertoire data. The study aimed to test whether cataloging public T cell receptors could reveal signatures of past pathogen exposure. The number of donors typed differed by locus, with roughly 629-640 for A, B, C, DRB1 and DQB1, roughly 550 for DQA1, about 610 for DPA1, and over 400 for DPB1. HLA typing covered class I and class II loci at four-digit resolution. Using immunosequencing, the study profiled T cell repertoires from fewer than 700 subjects and related those repertoires to cytomegalovirus serostatus. Because of strong linkage in the cohort, roughly five DR-DQ haplotypes were treated as single units for association and clustering. An earlier analysis of 587 of the donors used high-throughput TCR beta sequencing to judge whether each TCR beta V gene segment behaved as functional or pseudogenic. In a later genetic analysis, genome-wide SNP genotypes for about three fifths of the 666 donors were used, and that subset was treated as a discovery cohort. An early release that covered some 640 HLA-typed donors contained about 300 gigabases of sequencing data and tens of millions of unique TCR sequences. Here is what the overall study found, with its caveats: A later analysis found that most CMV-associated TCR beta chains appeared HLA-restricted, with HLA associations seemingly driven largely by CMV exposure. A later analysis found that HLA-associated TCR beta chains were more clonally expanded and had lower generation probabilities than equally common non-associated chains. Across donors, most TCR sequences were observed very rarely, whereas some public TCRs were present in many individuals. A later analysis associated 16,951 TCR beta sequences with specific HLA alleles at a false discovery rate of 0.05. Correlated functional status among segregating V segments might be attributable to linkage disequilibrium, but an unknown experimental factor could not be ruled out. According to a later analysis, parvovirus B19, influenza, CMV and Epstein-Barr virus appeared linked to several top co-occurrence clusters. Assigning TCR associations to individual alleles was difficult when HLA alleles, especially DR and DQ, strongly co-occurred. In vitro tests confirmed that a few of the cytomegalovirus-associated TCR beta chains recognize cytomegalovirus antigens. The authors suggested that the approach could potentially be generalized to other disease states and immunological phenotypes. A group of highly shared sequence variants was considered likely to be a technical artifact of the sequencing pipeline. For the cohort, immune exposure information was limited to CMV serostatus. The cohort was sequenced for TCR beta chains only, and without alpha or paired-chain data the features that could be detected were limited. In an earlier analysis of approximately 590 of the donors, most TCR beta V segments appeared in productive rearrangements about 87% or about 30% of the time, broadly matching IMGT annotations. V-gene and J-gene trimming of TCR beta chains was associated with a missense DCLRE1C variant in a later genetic analysis, and the association was replicated in an independent cohort. Some IMGT-functional V segments, including TRBV6-2 and TRBV6-3, could not be told apart with the 87-base-pair reads, so those segments were excluded. In a later genetic analysis, fewer N-insertions in productive TCRs were reported among donors in an Asian-associated ancestry cluster than the roughly 670-donor mean. In both the original and validation cohorts, the classifier was reported to diagnose cytomegalovirus status with high specificity and sensitivity. The presence/absence analyses assumed that sequencing depth was roughly uniform across donors, and that assumption may not be true. Because counts were too low, fewer than 20 rarely observed V segments, including chromosome 9 orphons, were excluded from the earlier analysis of around 640 of the donors. A further reported finding was that TCR beta sequences accurately predicted the HLA-A and HLA-B alleles for most subjects in the first cohort. The study gave a list of 150 to 200 TCR beta chains associated with cytomegalovirus. Because HLA typing was missing for some donors at each locus, association tests included only the typed subset. A later analysis found that TCR association rates varied across HLA loci, with DRB1 alleles showing the most associated TCRs and HLA-C alleles the fewest.

Based on the germline V gene (reference sequence), the CDR1 and CDR2 sequences are SEHNR and FQNEAQ. The CDR3 measures 16 amino acids from cysteine to phenylalanine. The CDR3 DNA has 48 bases and is translated from base 1. Trimming at the junction amounts to 0 bases on V and 8 bases on J, and the germline ends lie 19 bases apart. To prepare the library, the immunoSEQ multiplex PCR assay was applied. The multiplex PCR relied on a mix of 60 forward primers for TCR Vbeta segments and 13 reverse primers for TCR Jbeta segments. The CDR3 region of rearranged TCR beta genes was amplified from genomic DNA with a multiplex PCR assay. On the Illumina HiSeq System, the amplified TCR beta libraries were sequenced as 87-base-pair reads. On the authors' methods: A later analysis tallied around 80 million unique TCR beta chains across the 666 repertoires, and some 10 million of those chains were shared by two or more donors. A nearest-neighbor algorithm error-corrected the raw reads and collapsed the reads into unique sequences, merging closely related sequences to remove PCR and sequencing errors. CDR3 sequences were aligned to IMGT reference sequences to assign V, D and J gene segments. For a sequence to be retained, at least a six-nucleotide match to both a V gene segment and a J gene segment was required. Rearrangements were called productive when the CDR3 lacked stop codons and stayed in frame with V and J; all others were non-productive. Following IMGT convention, CDR3 was defined as the stretch from the second conserved V-encoded cysteine up to the conserved J-encoded phenylalanine. Sequences without an unambiguous match to a single V gene segment were excluded from the earlier analysis of 450 to 750 of the donors. An earlier analysis of approximately 590 of the donors classified V segments as functional when productive rearrangements were above 56.7% and as segregating when the standard deviation between donors was above 5%. A statistical classification framework was built to diagnose cytomegalovirus status from the catalog of TCR beta chain sequences. A later analysis assigned V and J genes by comparing TCR nucleotide sequences with IMGT/GENE-DB human TR gene sequences. In a later analysis, CDR3 sequences and most-parsimonious VDJ recombination scenarios were assigned using the TCRdist pipeline. A later analysis defined each TCR beta chain by its CDR3 amino acid sequence plus V-gene family, and excluded reads lacking a unique V-gene family. In a later analysis, 450 to 600 highly shared, low-generation-probability nucleotide sequences were removed to address suspected cross-contamination and a sequencing artifact. In a later analysis, a clonal expansion index was calculated for each public chain from normalized within-repertoire ranks of inferred template counts. In a later analysis, generation probabilities were computed with a VDJ recombination model fitted to out-of-frame rearrangements, and the resulting probabilities were checked against IGoR. A later analysis scored TCR-TCR, TCR-HLA and TCR-CMV co-occurrence with hypergeometric tests, applying a repertoire-size bias correction to TCR pairs. A later analysis estimated false discovery rates by permuting HLA or CMV assignments 20 times. In a later analysis, co-occurring TCRs were grouped using DBSCAN, and TCRdist sequence similarity was added for clustering within HLA-allele-positive subsets. Repertoires with fewer than 30,000 or more than 120,000 public chains were left out of co-occurrence clustering, as were five repertoires with anomalous nucleotide sharing. TCRdb mirrors the immuneACCESS table, restricted to in-frame sequences. Some clones are absent from its copies; in checked studies, under half trace to an unresolved V gene, and the reason for the others is unknown. V, J and clone size derive from that table, while D and trimming were established from the DNA sequence. The sample includes about 140,000 clones, with roughly four fifths observed a single time. Together, the top ten hold more than 3% of the sample.

Source material: PBMCs. This sequence uses TRBV7-9 and TRBJ1-2; the D gene cannot be resolved reliably. This clonotype was obtained from a male donor in good health and CMV-seronegative. The DNA sequence reads TGTGCCAGCAGCTTAGCACCCTCCGGAATAGCTGGGGGCTACACCTTC. It is translated as CASSLAPSGIAGGYTF.